Below, one T cell receptor (beta chain) is given with its context. What it binds is unknown. The sample comes from a study of CD8+CD57+ T cells in acquired aplastic anemia. As for the study in general: Sorted cells (CD4+ and CD8+) yielded DNA amounts that averaged roughly 3 ug. Study outcomes and limitations: Patients showed no significant difference from controls in CD8+ Simpson's diversity. Both patients and controls carried the same twenty-nine CD8+ CDR3 sequences.

For sequencing, patients were chosen who had shown expansion of CD8+CD57+ cells by flow cytometry. The J segment lost 4 bases and the V segment lost 0 bases, leaving 14 bases of the junction unmatched. There are 19 residues in the CDR3. The germline CDR1 and CDR2 sequences are KGHDR and SFDVKD. TCR beta VDJ and CDR3 profiling used genomic DNA as template. TCRdb independently ran MiXCR on the reads; one entry per CDR3 protein. This table has about 260,000 distinct CDR3 sequences, roughly 82% appearing once. The chain is built from TRBV24-1 and TRBJ1-2, with 9 nucleotides matching TRBD1. The clonotype was recovered from a human donor with aplastic anemia. The sequenced sample was sorted CD4+, CD8+, or CD8+CD57+ T cells (not recorded which) from PBMCs. CDR3 sequence (DNA): TGTGCCACCAGTGATTTGGCAACGCGGGACAGGGACAATAGCTATGGCTACACCTTC. It is translated as CATSDLATRDRDNSYGYTF.